Below, 10 T cell receptor beta chains from the same sample are listed, as sequenced in a study of blood T cell repertoires in COVID-19 (dated by TCRdb to the early 2020s). Libraries were prepared through the immunoSEQ multiplex PCR assay. Held by TCRdb, this immuneACCESS table contains in-frame sequences only and omits some clones. Under half of the omission traces to an unresolved V gene where checked; the cause of the rest is unknown. The sample records around 250,000 clones, 86% of which are singletons. Around a sixth of the sample comes from the top ten. What was sequenced was PBMCs or T cells enriched from blood (not recorded which). The source of these receptors is a man aged 18 to 30 who had recovered from COVID-19.

V and J are TRBV25-1 and TRBJ2-4; TRBD1 is a possible D gene (5 bases). Trimming removed 5 bases at V and 6 bases at J, with 11 bases between. This CDR3 has 13 amino acids. Germline V CDR1 and CDR2: MGHDK, SYGVNS. The CDR3: CASSQGQGNIQYF. CDR3 coding DNA: TGTGCCAGCAGTCAAGGGCAGGGAAACATTCAGTACTTC.

The chain recombines TRBV19 with TRBJ2-7; TRBD1 matches at 10 bases. CDR1 and CDR2 (germline): LNHDA, SQIVND (reference sequence). This CDR3 region has 15 residues. Trimming removed 6 bases from V and 3 bases from J; junction bases left unmatched: 8. This chain's CDR3 is CASSGRDRGYYEQYF. Written as DNA, the CDR3 is TGTGCCAGTAGCGGCCGGGACAGGGGTTACTACGAGCAGTACTTC.

The gene calls are TRBV5-1 and TRBJ2-1; TRBD2 is a possible D gene (5 bases). V shed 2 bases and J shed 7 bases, with 7 bases lying between them. The CDR3 covers 12 residues. From germline, CDR1 is SGHRS and CDR2 YFSETQ. The CDR3 region is CASSFGGNEQFF. As DNA, the CDR3 is TGCGCCAGCAGCTTCGGCGGGAATGAGCAGTTCTTC.

The genes are TRBV19 and TRBJ1-4; D is perhaps TRBD1 (5 bases). V lost 0 bases and J lost 6, with 11 bases in between. Germline-derived CDR1 and CDR2 are LNHDA and SQIVND (reference sequence). The CDR3 spans 15 residues. Here the CDR3 reads CASSIEGQGYEKLFF. The CDR3 coding sequence is TGTGCCAGTAGTATAGAGGGGCAGGGCTATGAAAAACTGTTTTTT.

This rearrangement joins TRBV29-1 to TRBJ1-1, with 8 bases identical to TRBD1. This CDR3 region has 13 residues. V trimming: 7 bases; J trimming: 5 bases; junction bases outside the gene matches: 9. The germline V gene has CDR1 SQVTM and CDR2 ANQGSEA. CDR3 sequence: CSGGTGGGTEAFF. The CDR3 coding sequence is TGCAGCGGAGGTACAGGGGGAGGTACTGAAGCTTTCTTT.

This chain links TRBV6-5 with TRBJ2-7; possible D gene TRBD1, 5 bases. This CDR3 is built from 15 residues. The germline CDR1 and CDR2 sequences are MNHEY and SVGAGI. V was trimmed by 7 bases and J by 2 bases, leaving 18 bases between them. CDR3 region: CASIRYERQPYEQYF. Here the CDR3 DNA reads TGTGCCAGCATTAGATATGAGCGACAGCCCTACGAGCAGTACTTC.

The chain uses TRBV18 and TRBJ1-3; D call uncertain. Trimming took off 3 bases at V and 0 bases at J, with 18 bases between the two ends. Germline CDR1 and CDR2: KGHSH and LQKENI. The CDR3 totals 18 residues. The chain's CDR3 is CASSPRFFENDSGNTIYF. As DNA, the CDR3 is TGTGCCAGCTCACCGCGGTTCTTTGAAAATGACTCTGGAAACACCATATATTTT.

This chain's CDR3 is CASSPIGRGLNTEAFF. CDR3 coding DNA: TGCGCCAGCAGCCCAATAGGAAGGGGGCTGAACACTGAAGCTTTCTTT. The chain joins TRBV4-1 to TRBJ1-1, with 7 nucleotides matching TRBD1. Germline-derived CDR1 and CDR2 are MGHRA and YSYEKL. With V trimmed by 4 bases and J by 0 bases, 8 bases remained unmatched. This CDR3 spans 16 amino acids.

J is TRBJ2-5 and V is TRBV21-1; the DNA was not used to check the table's D call, TRBD1. TRBV21-1 is designated a pseudogene. The CDR3 sequence is 16 residues long. The CDR3 DNA sequence: TGTGCCAGCAGCGAAGAAACAGGGGACTACCAAGAGACCCAGTACTTC. This encodes CASSEETGDYQETQYF.

The chain joins TRBV24-1 to TRBJ1-3; D uncertain. Trimming shortened V by 9 bases and J by 0 bases, and 14 bases separated the two germline ends. Germline CDR1 reads KGHDR; CDR2 reads SFDVKD. This CDR3 spans 15 amino acids. This chain's CDR3 is CATHYKESSGNTIYF. CDR3 in DNA: TGTGCCACCCATTATAAAGAGAGCTCTGGAAACACCATATATTTT.